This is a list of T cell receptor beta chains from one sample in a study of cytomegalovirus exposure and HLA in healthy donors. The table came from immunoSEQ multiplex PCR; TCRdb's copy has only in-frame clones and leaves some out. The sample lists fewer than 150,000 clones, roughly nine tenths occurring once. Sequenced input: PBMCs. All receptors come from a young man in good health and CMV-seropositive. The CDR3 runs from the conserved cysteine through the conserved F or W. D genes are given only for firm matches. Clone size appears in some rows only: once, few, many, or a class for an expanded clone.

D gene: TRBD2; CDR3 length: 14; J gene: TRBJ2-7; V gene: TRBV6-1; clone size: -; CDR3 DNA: TGTGCCAGTAACCCGGGACTAGCGGGTGGCGAGCAGTACTTC; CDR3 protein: CASNPGLAGGEQYF
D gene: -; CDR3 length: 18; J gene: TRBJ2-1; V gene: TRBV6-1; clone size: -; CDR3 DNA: TGTGCCAGCAGTGAAGCGACCCGGACAGTAAGCTCCTACAATGAGCAGTTCTTC; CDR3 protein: CASSEATRTVSSYNEQFF
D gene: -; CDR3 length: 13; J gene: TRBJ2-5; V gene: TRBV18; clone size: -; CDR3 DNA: TGTGCCAGCTCACCGAGAGGCGGAGAGACCCAGTACTTC; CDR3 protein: CASSPRGGETQYF
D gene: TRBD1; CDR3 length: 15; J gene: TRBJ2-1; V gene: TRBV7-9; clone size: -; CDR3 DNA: TGTGCCAGCAGCGTGGACAGGACCTCCTACAATGAGCAGTTCTTC; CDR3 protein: CASSVDRTSYNEQFF
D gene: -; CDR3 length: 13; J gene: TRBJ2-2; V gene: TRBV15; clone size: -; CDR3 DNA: TGTGCCACCAGCAGCCTAGACACCGGGGAGCTGTTTTTT; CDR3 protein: CATSSLDTGELFF
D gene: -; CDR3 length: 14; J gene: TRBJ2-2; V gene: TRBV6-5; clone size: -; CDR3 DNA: TGTGCCAGCAGTTACTCGCGAGGGTTTGAGGAGCTGTTTTTT; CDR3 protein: CASSYSRGFEELFF
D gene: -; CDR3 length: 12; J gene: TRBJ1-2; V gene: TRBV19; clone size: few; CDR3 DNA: TGTGCCAGTAAGGGGGACGTATGGGGCTACACCTTC; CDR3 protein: CASKGDVWGYTF
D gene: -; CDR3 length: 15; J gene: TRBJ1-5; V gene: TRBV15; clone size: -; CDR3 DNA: TGTGCCACCAGCAGCGAACGGAGTAGCAATCAGCCCCAGCATTTT; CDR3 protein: CATSSERSSNQPQHF
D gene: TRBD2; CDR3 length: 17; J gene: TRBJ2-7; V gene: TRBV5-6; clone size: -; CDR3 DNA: TGTGCCAGCAGCCCACAAATTAGCGGGGGAGTTATCTACGAGCAGTACTTC; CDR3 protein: CASSPQISGGVIYEQYF
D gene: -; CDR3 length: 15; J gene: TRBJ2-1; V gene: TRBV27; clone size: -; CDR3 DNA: TGTGCCAGCAGTACAGGGCCCGGCTCCTACAATGAGCAGTTCTTC; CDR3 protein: CASSTGPGSYNEQFF
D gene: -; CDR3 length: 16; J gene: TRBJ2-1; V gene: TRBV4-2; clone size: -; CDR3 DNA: TGTGCCAGCAGCCAAGAGACCGGAGGAACCTACAATGAGCAGTTCTTC; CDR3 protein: CASSQETGGTYNEQFF
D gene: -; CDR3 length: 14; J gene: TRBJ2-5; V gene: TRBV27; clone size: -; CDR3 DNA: TGTGCCAGCAGCCAATCGGCCGGGGAAGAGACCCAGTACTTC; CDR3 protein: CASSQSAGEETQYF
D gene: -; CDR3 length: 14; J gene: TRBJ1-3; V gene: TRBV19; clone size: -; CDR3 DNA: TGTGCCAGTGCCCCGCTCAGCTCTGGAAACACCATATATTTT; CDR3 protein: CASAPLSSGNTIYF
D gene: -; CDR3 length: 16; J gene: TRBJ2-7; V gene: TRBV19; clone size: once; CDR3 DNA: TGTGCCAGTAGTATTTGGGTCCACGGGGGCTCCTACGAGCAGTACTTC; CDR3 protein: CASSIWVHGGSYEQYF
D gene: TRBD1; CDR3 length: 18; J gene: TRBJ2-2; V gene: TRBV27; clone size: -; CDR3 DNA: TGTGCCAGCAGCTTACTCCGGGACAGGGGGCTTTCGGCCGGGGAGCTGTTTTTT; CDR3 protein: CASSLLRDRGLSAGELFF
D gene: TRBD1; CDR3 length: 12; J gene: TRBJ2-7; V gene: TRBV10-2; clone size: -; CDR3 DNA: TGCGCCAGCAGGGGGGACAGCTACGAGCAGTACTTC; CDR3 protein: CASRGDSYEQYF
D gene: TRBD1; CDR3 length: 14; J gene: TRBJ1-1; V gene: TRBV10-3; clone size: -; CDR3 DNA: TGTGCCATCAGTTTCCGGGACAGGGACACTGAAGCTTTCTTT; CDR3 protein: CAISFRDRDTEAFF
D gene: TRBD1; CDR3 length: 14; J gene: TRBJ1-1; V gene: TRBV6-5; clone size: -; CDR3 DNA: TGTGCCAGCAGGCCAGGGACAGGCCCCACTGAAGCTTTCTTT; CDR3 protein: CASRPGTGPTEAFF
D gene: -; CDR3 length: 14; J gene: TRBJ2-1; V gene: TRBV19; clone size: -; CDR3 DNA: TGTGCCAGTAGTATGTCAGGCCTAAGCAATGAGCAGTTCTTC; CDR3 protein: CASSMSGLSNEQFF
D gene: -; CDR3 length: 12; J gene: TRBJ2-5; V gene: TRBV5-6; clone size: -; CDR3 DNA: TGTGCCAGCAGCTATATCCGGGAGACCCAGTACTTC; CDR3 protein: CASSYIRETQYF
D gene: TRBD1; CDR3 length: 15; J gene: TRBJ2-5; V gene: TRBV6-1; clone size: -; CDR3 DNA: TGTGCCAGCAGTCCTCATACAGGGGTCCAAGAGACCCAGTACTTC; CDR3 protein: CASSPHTGVQETQYF
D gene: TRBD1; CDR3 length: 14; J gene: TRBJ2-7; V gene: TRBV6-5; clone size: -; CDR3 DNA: TGTGCCAGCAGTTTAACAGGGGGCAGCTACGAGCAGTACTTC; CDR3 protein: CASSLTGGSYEQYF
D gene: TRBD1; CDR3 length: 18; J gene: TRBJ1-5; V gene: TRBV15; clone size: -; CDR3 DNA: TGTGCCACCAGCAGAGAGAGGGGACAGGGGGCTGGCAATCAGCCCCAGCATTTT; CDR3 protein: CATSRERGQGAGNQPQHF
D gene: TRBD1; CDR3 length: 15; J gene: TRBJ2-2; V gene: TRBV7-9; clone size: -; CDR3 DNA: TGTGCCAGCAGCCCCCGACAGGGCCTCACCGGGGAGCTGTTTTTT; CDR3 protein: CASSPRQGLTGELFF
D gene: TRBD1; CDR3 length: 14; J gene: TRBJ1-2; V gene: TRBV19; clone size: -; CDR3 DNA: TGTGCCAGTAGCCCGACAGGGGGCAACTATGGCTACACCTTC; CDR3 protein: CASSPTGGNYGYTF
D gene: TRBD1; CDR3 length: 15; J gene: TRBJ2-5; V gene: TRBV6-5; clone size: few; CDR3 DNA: TGTGCCAGCAGTCCCGGGACAGGGTCCCAAGAGACCCAGTACTTC; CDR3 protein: CASSPGTGSQETQYF
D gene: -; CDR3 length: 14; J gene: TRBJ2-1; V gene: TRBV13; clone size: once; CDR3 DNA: TGTGCCAGCAGCTTAGGCCGGGGATACAATGAGCAGTTCTTC; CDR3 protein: CASSLGRGYNEQFF
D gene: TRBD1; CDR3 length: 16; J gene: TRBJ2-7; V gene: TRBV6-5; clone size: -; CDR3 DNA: TGTGCCAGCAGTTTCCACGGACAGGGAGTCTATTACGAGCAGTACTTC; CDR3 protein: CASSFHGQGVYYEQYF
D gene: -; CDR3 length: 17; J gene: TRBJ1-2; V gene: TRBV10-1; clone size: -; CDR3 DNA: TGCGCCAGCAGTGGTTATACAGGGCGCAAAGCTAACTATGGCTACACCTTC; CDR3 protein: CASSGYTGRKANYGYTF
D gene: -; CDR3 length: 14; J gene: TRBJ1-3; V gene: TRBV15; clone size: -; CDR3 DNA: TGTGCCACCAGCAGAGAGAATGGCGGAAACACCATATATTTT; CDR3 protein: CATSRENGGNTIYF
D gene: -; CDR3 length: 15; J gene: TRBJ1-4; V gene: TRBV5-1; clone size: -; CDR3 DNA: TGCGCCAGCAGCTTGGCAGGGCAGGGTTCTGGAAAACTGTTTTTT; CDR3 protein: CASSLAGQGSGKLFF
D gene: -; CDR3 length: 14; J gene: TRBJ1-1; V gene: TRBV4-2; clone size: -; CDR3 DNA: TGTGCCAGCAGCTTAGAGGACTGGGGCACTGAAGCTTTCTTT; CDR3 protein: CASSLEDWGTEAFF
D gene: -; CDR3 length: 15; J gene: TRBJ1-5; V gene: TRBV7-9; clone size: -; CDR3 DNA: TGTGCCAGCAGCCCCCCAGGGGCCGGGGATCAGCCCCAGCATTTT; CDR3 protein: CASSPPGAGDQPQHF
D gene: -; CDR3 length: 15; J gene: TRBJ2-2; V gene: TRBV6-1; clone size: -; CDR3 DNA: TGTGCCAGCAGTGAACCACAGGATGGGCGTGGGGAGCTGTTTTTT; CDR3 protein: CASSEPQDGRGELFF
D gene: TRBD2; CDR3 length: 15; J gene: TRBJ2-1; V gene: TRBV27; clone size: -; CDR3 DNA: TGTGCCAGCAGTTTAGTGGGGGGGGGATACAATGAGCAGTTCTTC; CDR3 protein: CASSLVGGGYNEQFF
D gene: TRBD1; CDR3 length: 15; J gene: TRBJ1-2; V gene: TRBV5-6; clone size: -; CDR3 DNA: TGTGCCAGCAGCGATGGGACAGGGGGGCGTGTTGGCTACACCTTC; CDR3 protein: CASSDGTGGRVGYTF